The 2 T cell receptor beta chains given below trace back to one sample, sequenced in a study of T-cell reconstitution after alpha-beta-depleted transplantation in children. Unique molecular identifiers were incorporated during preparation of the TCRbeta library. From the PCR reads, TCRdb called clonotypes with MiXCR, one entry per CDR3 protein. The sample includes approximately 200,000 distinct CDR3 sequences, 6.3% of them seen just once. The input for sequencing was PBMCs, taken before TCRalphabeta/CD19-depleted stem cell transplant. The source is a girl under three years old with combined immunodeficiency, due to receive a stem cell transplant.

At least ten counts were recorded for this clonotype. This CDR3 reads CASRDPFYEQYF. The CDR3 DNA is TGTGCCAGCAGGGACCCCTTTTACGAGCAGTACTTC. The genes are TRBV27 and TRBJ2-7; D unresolved. The V and J ends lost 6 bases and 4 bases respectively, with 10 bases between them. The CDR3 extends over 12 amino acids. Germline loops: CDR1 MNHEY, CDR2 SMNVEV (reference sequence).

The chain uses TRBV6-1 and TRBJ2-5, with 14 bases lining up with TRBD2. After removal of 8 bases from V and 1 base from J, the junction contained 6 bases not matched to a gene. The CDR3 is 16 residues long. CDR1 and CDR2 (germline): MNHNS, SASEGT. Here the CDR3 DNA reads TGTGCCAGCGCCCTGACTAGCGGGGGGGCCCAAGAGACCCAGTACTTC. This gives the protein CASALTSGGAQETQYF.